The 17 T cell receptor beta chains given below trace back to one sample, sequenced in a study of CD8 T cells in ankylosing spondylitis. TCRdb re-derived calls from the 5' RACE reads in MiXCR, one entry per CDR3 protein. The sample has 290,000 or so distinct CDR3 sequences, around 21% seen once. Material for sequencing was blood, either unsorted or a sorted T cell fraction (not recorded which). Every receptor here comes from a female donor with ankylosing spondylitis or in good health (not recorded which).

Only a few counts were recorded for this clonotype. This chain connects TRBV3-1 to TRBJ1-1; D ambiguous. V lost 1 base, J lost 4 bases, and 10 bases lay in between. The CDR3 contains 14 residues. Germline V gene data show CDR1 as LGHDT and CDR2 as YNNKEL (reference sequence). CDR3 in DNA: TGTGCCAGCAGCCAAGTAACGGGAAGCACTGAAGCTTTCTTT. It is translated as CASSQVTGSTEAFF.

This clonotype showed up just a few times. The rearrangement links TRBV20-1 to TRBJ2-2; a weak D match, TRBD1 (6 bases). This CDR3 region has 16 residues. V was shortened by 5 bases and J by 6 bases, with 22 bases between the two germline ends. The germline V gene has CDR1 DFQATT and CDR2 SNEGSKA (reference sequence). CDR3 region: CSARLFRQEKSGELFF. The DNA for the CDR3 is TGCAGTGCTCGACTATTTCGACAGGAAAAATCCGGGGAGCTGTTTTTT.

This clonotype was detected only a few times. This sequence joins TRBV6-2 or TRBV6-3 and TRBJ2-7; D may match TRBD1 or TRBD2 (6 bases each). Germline values: CDR1 MNHEY, CDR2 SVGEGT. V was pared by 7 bases and J by 6 bases, with 22 bases between. The CDR3 extends over 15 amino acids. CDR3 in DNA: TGTGCCAGCACCCCCACGGGGGCCAGCTCGGGCGAGCAGTACTTC. It yields the protein CASTPTGASSGEQYF.

The CDR3 spells CSARESYNEQFF. CDR3 bases: TGCAGCGCCCGGGAGTCATACAATGAGCAGTTCTTC. The chain is built from TRBV29-1 and TRBJ2-1, with a possible D match to TRBD2 (6 bases). The germline V gene encodes CDR1 SQVTM and CDR2 ANQGSEA. The CDR3 extends over 12 amino acids. V gave up 7 bases and J gave up 4 bases, with 11 bases separating them.

This clonotype was observed at least ten times. This chain connects TRBV7-9 to TRBJ2-2; 7 bases are a match to TRBD1. J was trimmed by 4 bases and V by 3 bases; bases with no gene match: 5. Germline CDR1 is SEHNR and CDR2 is FQNEAQ (reference sequence). This CDR3 has 15 residues. Here the CDR3 reads CASSFQTGITGELFF. For the CDR3, the DNA is TGTGCCAGCAGCTTCCAGACAGGGATCACCGGGGAGCTGTTTTTT. Using reference TRBV7-9 and TRBJ2-2 for the parts outside the CDR3, the full variable domain is DTGVSQNPRHKITKRGQNVTFRCDPISEHNRLYWYRQTLGQGPEFLTYFQNEAQLEKSRLLSDRFSAERPKGSFSTLEIQRTEQGDSAMYLCASSFQTGITGELFFGEGSRLTVL.

The chain combines TRBV9 with TRBJ1-1; D is unclear. Trimming shortened V by 0 bases and J by 1 base, and 7 bases separated the two germline ends. The V gene's germline CDR1 is SGDLS and CDR2 YYNGEE. The CDR3 sequence is 14 residues long. CDR3 loop: CASSVVVGNTEAFF. Written as DNA, the CDR3 is TGTGCCAGCAGCGTAGTGGTCGGGAACACTGAAGCTTTCTTT. The full variable domain, completed using reference TRBV9 and TRBJ1-1, is DSGVTQTPKHLITATGQRVTLRCSPRSGDLSVYWYQQSLDQGLQFLIQYYNGEERAKGNILERFSAQQFPDLHSELNLSSLELGDSALYFCASSVVVGNTEAFFGQGTRLTVV.

This clonotype has a handful of counts. V usage is TRBV12-3 or TRBV12-4 and J usage is TRBJ2-5, with TRBD2 identical over 14 bases. After removal of 2 bases from V and 5 bases from J, the junction contained 7 bases not matched to a gene. The CDR3 totals 17 residues. The CDR3: CASSLRLAGGRSETQYF. The CDR3 DNA reads TGTGCCAGCAGTTTACGACTAGCGGGAGGGCGAAGCGAGACCCAGTACTTC.

The sample holds many counts of this clonotype. As DNA, the CDR3 is TGTGCCAGCCAACTAGCGGGAGAAAGGACAGATACGCAGTATTTT. It specifies CASQLAGERTDTQYF. V is TRBV21-1 and J is TRBJ2-3; TRBD2, the table's D call, lacks a check against the DNA. TRBV21-1 is a listed pseudogene. CDR3 size: 15 residues.

This rearrangement joins TRBV3-1 to TRBJ2-1; TRBD1 might be the D (6 bases). There are 13 residues in the CDR3. V lost 5 bases and J lost 6, with 11 bases in between. Germline V gives CDR1 LGHDT, CDR2 YNNKEL (reference sequence). CDR3 DNA sequence: TGTGCCAGCAGCTTAGCGACAGGCAATGAGCAGTTCTTC. Translation: CASSLATGNEQFF.

This clonotype was observed at least ten times. This chain links TRBV20-1 with TRBJ1-1; D is perhaps TRBD1 (6 bases). The V gene's germline CDR1 is DFQATT and CDR2 SNEGSKA (reference sequence). The CDR3 is 13 residues long. The CDR3 DNA sequence: TGCAGCATAATGGGGGGGGCGGACACTGAAGCTTTCTTT. Translating gives CSIMGGADTEAFF.

This clonotype was picked up many times. The chain carries TRBV7-2 and TRBJ2-5, with 10 bases lining up with TRBD1. CDR1 is SGHTA, CDR2 FQGNSA, per germline. CDR3 length: 16 amino acids. The V and J ends lost 6 bases and 5 bases, in that order; junction bases with no gene match: 12. The CDR3 protein is CASRRTGGVFEETQYF. Here the CDR3 DNA reads TGTGCCAGCAGACGGACAGGGGGAGTGTTTGAGGAGACCCAGTACTTC.

This clonotype was counted only a few times. This chain links TRBV6-2 or TRBV6-3 with TRBJ2-7; D perhaps matches TRBD2 (6 bases). Trimming stripped 4 bases from V and 12 bases from J, with 19 bases between. The germline V gene encodes CDR1 MNHEY and CDR2 SVGEGT. The CDR3 is 13 amino acids. Here the CDR3 reads CASSSPGAPSPYF. The CDR3 nucleotides are TGTGCCAGCAGTTCTCCGGGAGCCCCCTCTCCGTACTTC.

The chain couples TRBV6-5 to TRBJ2-3, with a weak D call TRBD2 (6 bases). The CDR3 is made up of 18 amino acids. V was trimmed by 4 bases and J by 4 bases, leaving 24 bases between them. CDR1 is MNHEY, CDR2 SVGAGI, per germline. This chain's CDR3 is CASSSTSGTLIGADTQYF. In DNA, the CDR3 is TGTGCCAGCAGTTCTACATCCGGGACTCTAATTGGGGCAGATACGCAGTATTTT.

The chain couples TRBV14 to TRBJ2-7; D is possibly TRBD1 (6 bases). The germline V and J ends were trimmed by 0 bases and 7 bases, with 13 bases remaining between them. This CDR3 has 14 amino acids. Germline CDR1 SGHDN, CDR2 FVKESK. The CDR3 DNA is TGTGCCAGCAGCCAAGAGCTGGGGGCGGTTGAGCAGTACTTC. Residues: CASSQELGAVEQYF.

The chain joins TRBV12-3 or TRBV12-4 to TRBJ1-5, with TRBD1 matching over 9 bases. The V gene end was trimmed by 7 bases and the J gene end by 13 bases; junction bases not matched to a gene: 14. This CDR3 region has 14 residues. CDR3 amino acids: CASTRTGADSNQHF. For the CDR3, the DNA is TGTGCCAGCACTCGGACAGGGGCGGATAGCAATCAGCATTTT.

The genes are TRBV10-3 and TRBJ1-1, with D tentatively TRBD1 (6 bases). V lost 6 bases to trimming and J lost 2 bases, with 10 bases between them. CDR3 length equals 13 residues. CDR1 and CDR2 from the germline V gene are ENHRY and SYGVKD. This CDR3 is CAISDRRNTEAFF. CDR3 bases: TGTGCCATCAGCGACAGGCGAAACACTGAAGCTTTCTTT.

The chain couples TRBV9 to TRBJ2-1; 15 positions match TRBD2. The CDR3 length is 16 residues. Germline assignment: CDR1 SGDLS and CDR2 YYNGEE. Trimming cost V 3 bases and J 4 bases; bases outside gene matches: 2. Here the CDR3 reads CASSAGLAGGYNEQFF. CDR3 in DNA: TGTGCCAGCAGCGCCGGACTAGCGGGAGGGTACAATGAGCAGTTCTTC. Together with reference TRBV9 and TRBJ2-1, the CDR3 gives the full variable domain: DSGVTQTPKHLITATGQRVTLRCSPRSGDLSVYWYQQSLDQGLQFLIQYYNGEERAKGNILERFSAQQFPDLHSELNLSSLELGDSALYFCASSAGLAGGYNEQFFGPGTRLTVL.